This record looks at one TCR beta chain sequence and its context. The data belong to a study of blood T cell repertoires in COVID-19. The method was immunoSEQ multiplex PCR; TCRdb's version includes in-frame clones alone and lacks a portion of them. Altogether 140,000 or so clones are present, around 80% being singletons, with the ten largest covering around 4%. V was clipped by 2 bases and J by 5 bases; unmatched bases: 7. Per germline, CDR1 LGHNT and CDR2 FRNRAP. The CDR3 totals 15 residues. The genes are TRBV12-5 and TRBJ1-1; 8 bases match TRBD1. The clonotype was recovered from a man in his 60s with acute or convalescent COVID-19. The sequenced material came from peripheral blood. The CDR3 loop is CASGLTRTGKTEAFF. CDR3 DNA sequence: TGTGCTAGTGGTTTGACCAGGACAGGGAAAACTGAAGCTTTCTTT.